This T cell receptor (beta chain) appears in the sequencing data of a study of radiotherapy plus CTLA-4 blockade in lung cancer. The study's findings and limits: In blood, TCR clones derived from the tumor expanded after radiotherapy plus ipilimumab.

The CDR3 runs to 16 residues. The ends were cut back, 2 bases at V and 4 bases at J, with 15 bases in the middle. In germline, CDR1 is SGHTA, CDR2 FQGNSA. Assay: immunoSEQ multiplex PCR; the TCRdb copy retains only in-frame clones and omits some. Of roughly 30,000 clones detected, around four fifths appear once; the ten largest clones hold 7.5%. On this clone itself: The target antigen is unknown.

J is TRBJ2-1 and V is TRBV7-2, with D possibly matching TRBD1 (5 bases). This TCR came from a human donor with non-small cell lung cancer who had stable disease on radiotherapy plus ipilimumab. The sequencing here drew on peripheral blood, taken from a patient treated with radiotherapy plus ipilimumab. The CDR3 DNA reads as TGTGCCAGCAGCTTATCGAGACAGCTTACTTACAATGAGCAGTTCTTC. Protein sequence: CASSLSRQLTYNEQFF.